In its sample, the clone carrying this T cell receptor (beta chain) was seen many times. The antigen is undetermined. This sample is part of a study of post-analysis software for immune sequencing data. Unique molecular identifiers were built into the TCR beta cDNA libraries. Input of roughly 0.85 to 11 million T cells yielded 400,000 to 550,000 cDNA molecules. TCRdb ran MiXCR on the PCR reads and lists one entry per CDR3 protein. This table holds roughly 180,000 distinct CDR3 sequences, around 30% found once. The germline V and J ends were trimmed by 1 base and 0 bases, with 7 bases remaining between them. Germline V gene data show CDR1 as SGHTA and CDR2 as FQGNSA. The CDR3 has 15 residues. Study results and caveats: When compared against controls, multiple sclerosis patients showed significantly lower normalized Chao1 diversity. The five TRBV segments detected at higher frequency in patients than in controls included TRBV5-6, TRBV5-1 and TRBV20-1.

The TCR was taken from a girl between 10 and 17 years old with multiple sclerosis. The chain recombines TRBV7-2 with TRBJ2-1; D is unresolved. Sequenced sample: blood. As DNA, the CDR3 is TGTGCCAGCAGCTTAGACAGTAGCTCCTACAATGAGCAGTTCTTC. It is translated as CASSLDSSSYNEQFF.